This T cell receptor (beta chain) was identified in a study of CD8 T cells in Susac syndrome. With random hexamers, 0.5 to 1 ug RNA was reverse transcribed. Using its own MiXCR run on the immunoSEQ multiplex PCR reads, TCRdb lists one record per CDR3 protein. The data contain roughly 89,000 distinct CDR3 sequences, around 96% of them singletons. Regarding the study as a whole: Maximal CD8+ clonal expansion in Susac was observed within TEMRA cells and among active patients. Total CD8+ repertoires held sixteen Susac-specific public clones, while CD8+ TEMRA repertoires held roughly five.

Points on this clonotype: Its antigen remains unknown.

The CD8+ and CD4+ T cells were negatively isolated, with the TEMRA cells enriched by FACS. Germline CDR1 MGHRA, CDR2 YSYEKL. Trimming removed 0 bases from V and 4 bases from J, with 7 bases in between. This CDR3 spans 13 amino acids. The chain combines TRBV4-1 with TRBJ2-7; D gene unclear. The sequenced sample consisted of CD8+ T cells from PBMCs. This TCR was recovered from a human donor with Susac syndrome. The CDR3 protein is CASSQDVGYEQYV. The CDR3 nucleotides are TGCGCCAGCAGCCAAGACGTAGGGTACGAGCAGTACGTC.